Sequencing of this TCR beta chain was carried out in a study of blood T cell repertoires in COVID-19. Looking at the study overall: The samples span acute and convalescent COVID-19 from the United States, Italy and Spain. The cDNA or gDNA used as material had been derived from T cells, B-cell-depleted T cells, or PBMCs.

Authors' methods: Estimation of nucleated cell counts relied on the amplification of reference gene primers. Clones were read by immunoSEQ multiplex PCR, and TCRdb kept only the in-frame ones, dropping some. D and trimming come from the DNA, and the V and J calls and clone size come from that table. Of 110,000 or so clones detected, about 90% appear once; the ten largest clones hold about 8%. The V and J ends lost 6 bases and 1 base respectively, with 12 bases between them. Germline V gene data show CDR1 as MNHEY and CDR2 as SVGEGT. The CDR3 length is 14 residues. V usage is TRBV6-2 or TRBV6-3 and J usage is TRBJ2-5; the D gene is possibly TRBD1 (6 bases). The sample was peripheral blood. The sequence came from a human donor in a cohort sampled during active COVID-19. As DNA, the CDR3 is TGTGCCAGCAGCCTGCGACAGGTCCAAGAGACCCAGTACTTC. Protein product: CASSLRQVQETQYF.